This is a list of T cell receptor beta chains from one sample in a study of T cell changes during pregnancy in multiple sclerosis. Profiled with immunoSEQ multiplex PCR; TCRdb holds only in-frame clones, not every one. Among about 64,000 clones listed, approximately 92% were seen once. The source material was peripheral blood, sampled in the second trimester of pregnancy. These receptors were taken from a female donor with multiple sclerosis, enrolled in a pregnancy study. The CDR3 runs from the conserved cysteine through the conserved F or W. The D gene is left open where the match is weak. Where a row states a size, it is once, few, many or the class of an expanded clone; other rows omit it.

. | TRBJ1-1 | . | TRBV29-1 | CSVEEGLSPAFF | TGCAGCGTTGAAGAGGGGCTTTCCCCAGCTTTCTTT
. | TRBJ1-2 | . | TRBV30 | CAWSLERRVIF | TGTGCCTGGAGCTTAGAAAGGCGGGTGATCTTC
TRBD1 | TRBJ2-7 | . | TRBV9 | CASSSTGGEQYF | TGTGCCAGCAGCTCGACAGGGGGCGAGCAGTACTTC
TRBD1 | TRBJ2-7 | . | TRBV2 | CASSDRDSTYEQYF | TGTGCCAGCAGCGATCGGGACAGCACCTACGAGCAGTACTTC
. | TRBJ1-3 | . | TRBV28 | CASSSLGGPPGNTIYF | TGTGCCAGCAGTTCCCTCGGGGGGCCTCCTGGAAACACCATATATTTT
TRBD2 | TRBJ2-4 | . | TRBV27 | CASSLGSGRLKNIQYF | TGTGCCAGCAGTTTGGGAAGCGGGAGGCTCAAAAACATTCAGTACTTC
. | TRBJ1-1 | . | TRBV5-1 | CASSLTILEGPNTEAFF | TGCGCCAGCAGCCTTACGATATTGGAGGGCCCGAACACTGAAGCTTTCTTT
. | TRBJ2-4 | . | TRBV11-2 | CASSLTDSKNIQYF | TGTGCCAGCAGCTTAACGGACTCCAAAAACATTCAGTACTTC
TRBD1 | TRBJ2-7 | once | TRBV28 | CASSGTAYEQYF | TGTGCCAGCAGCGGGACAGCTTACGAGCAGTACTTC
. | TRBJ1-1 | . | TRBV5-1 | CASSFQGTEAFF | TGCGCCAGCAGCTTTCAGGGAACTGAAGCTTTCTTT